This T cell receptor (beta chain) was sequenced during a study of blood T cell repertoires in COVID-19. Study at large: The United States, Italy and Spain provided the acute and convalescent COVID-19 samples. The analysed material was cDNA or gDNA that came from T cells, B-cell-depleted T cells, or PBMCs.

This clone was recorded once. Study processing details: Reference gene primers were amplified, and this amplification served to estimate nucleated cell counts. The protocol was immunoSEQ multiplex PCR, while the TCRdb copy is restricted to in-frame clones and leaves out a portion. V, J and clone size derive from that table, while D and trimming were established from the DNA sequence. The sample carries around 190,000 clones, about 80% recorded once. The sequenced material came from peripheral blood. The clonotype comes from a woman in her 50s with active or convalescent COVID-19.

The CDR3: CASRLKWQFF. CDR3 DNA: TGTGCCAGCAGACTTAAGTGGCAGTTCTTC. The rearrangement uses TRBV2 and TRBJ2-1; no reliable D call. The CDR3 runs 10 residues. Trimming removed 6 bases at V and 12 bases at J, with 9 bases between. The germline CDR1 and CDR2 sequences are SNHLY and FYNNEI.